The 26 T cell receptor beta chains listed next were all sequenced from one sample in a study of beta chain features in type 1 diabetes. Sequencing targeted expressed TCRB transcripts, as all isolated RNA had been reverse transcribed. The protocol was immunoSEQ multiplex PCR, while the TCRdb copy is restricted to in-frame clones and leaves out a portion. This sample carries 860,000 or so clones, about a sixth of them seen once, and the ten largest clones take around 0.02%. The material sequenced was naive CD4+ T cells from blood. The receptors were gathered from a woman aged 18-35 years in good health.

The chain has TRBV28 and TRBJ1-5; TRBD1 agrees at 9 bases. CDR1 MDHEN and CDR2 SYDVKM come from the germline V gene. The CDR3 is 14 residues long. V was pared by 6 bases and J by 7 bases, with 7 bases of the junction left unmatched. For the CDR3, the DNA is TGTGCCAGCAGACAGGGGGCGGAAGGGCAGCCCCAGCATTTT. Translation gives CASRQGAEGQPQHF. The whole variable domain, filled in from reference TRBV28 and TRBJ1-5, reads DVKVTQSSRYLVKRTGEKVFLECVQDMDHENMFWYRQDPGLGLRLIYFSYDVKMKEKGDIPEGYSVSREKKERFSLILESASTNQTSMYLCASRQGAEGQPQHFGDGTRLSIL.

The CDR3 DNA follows: TGTGCCAGCAGTTTATCAGAAGACATTCAGTACTTC. As protein: CASSLSEDIQYF. The chain carries TRBV28 and TRBJ2-4; no clear D. Per germline, CDR1 MDHEN and CDR2 SYDVKM. V gave up 1 base and J gave up 8 bases, with 6 bases separating them. The CDR3 runs to 12 residues. Full variable domain (rest looked up from reference TRBV28 and TRBJ2-4): DVKVTQSSRYLVKRTGEKVFLECVQDMDHENMFWYRQDPGLGLRLIYFSYDVKMKEKGDIPEGYSVSREKKERFSLILESASTNQTSMYLCASSLSEDIQYFGAGTRLSVL.

With respect to this clone: Other DNA sequences in this sample translate to the same CDR3. V is TRBV18 and J is TRBJ2-1, with 9 positions matching TRBD2. The CDR3 contains 14 residues. J gave up 5 bases and V 3 bases, and 2 bases lay outside the gene matches. The germline gives CDR1 KGHSH, CDR2 LQKENI. The CDR3 DNA is TGTGCCAGCTCACCGGGACTAGCTGACAATGAGCAGTTCTTC. Residues: CASSPGLADNEQFF.

V and J are TRBV18 and TRBJ1-1; TRBD1 aligns across 7 bases. The V gene's germline CDR1 is KGHSH and CDR2 LQKENI. J gave up 7 bases and V 2 bases, and 1 base lay outside the gene matches. This CDR3 spans 12 amino acids. CDR3 sequence (DNA): TGTGCCAGCTCACCAAACAGGGGTGAAGCTTTCTTT. As protein: CASSPNRGEAFF. The whole variable domain, filled in from reference TRBV18 and TRBJ1-1, reads NAGVMQNPRHLVRRRGQEARLRCSPMKGHSHVYWYRQLPEEGLKFMVYLQKENIIDESGMPKERFSAEFPKEGPSILRIQQVVRGDSAAYFCASSPNRGEAFFGQGTRLTVV.

The chain is built from TRBV27 and TRBJ1-1, with D uncertain. Germline CDR1 and CDR2: MNHEY and SMNVEV (reference sequence). Trimming left V 4 bases short and J 4 bases short, with 13 bases between. The CDR3 totals 14 residues. CDR3 protein: CASSSIGFGTEAFF. As DNA, the CDR3 is TGTGCCAGCAGTTCTATAGGTTTTGGCACTGAAGCTTTCTTT.

This clone was detected only a few times. This chain joins TRBV7-9 and TRBJ1-5; unclear D gene. This CDR3 has 17 residues. V lost 0 bases and J 4 bases, leaving 16 bases between the germline ends. In germline, CDR1 is SEHNR, CDR2 FQNEAQ (reference sequence). CDR3 protein: CASSLAAPGRPNQPQHF. The DNA of the CDR3 is TGTGCCAGCAGCTTAGCGGCTCCCGGGAGGCCGAATCAGCCCCAGCATTTT.

CDR3 sequence reads: CASTPADLAKNIQYF. The DNA for the CDR3 is TGTGCCAGCACTCCAGCGGACCTAGCCAAAAACATTCAGTACTTC. The chain has TRBV6-6 and TRBJ2-4, with a tentative D call TRBD2 (5 bases). Trimming cost V 7 bases and J 0 bases, with 13 bases left between them. CDR3 length equals 15 residues. The V gene's germline CDR1 is MNHNY and CDR2 SVGAGI (reference sequence).

V usage is TRBV7-2 and J usage is TRBJ2-3; D is unclear. CDR3 length: 15 residues. V lost 2 bases and J lost 8, with 17 bases in between. Looked up from germline, CDR1 is SGHTA and CDR2 is FQGNSA. CDR3 sequence: CASSLMSLDGGTQYF. The DNA of the CDR3 is TGTGCCAGCAGCTTAATGAGCCTAGACGGTGGTACGCAGTATTTT.

V and J are TRBV18 and TRBJ1-4; a possible D gene is TRBD1 (5 bases). CDR3 length: 14 amino acids. The germline V gene has CDR1 KGHSH and CDR2 LQKENI. V gave up 4 bases and J gave up 4 bases, with 10 bases separating them. CDR3 DNA: TGTGCCAGCTCACTGCAGGGTTTTAATGAAAAACTGTTTTTT. Translation gives CASSLQGFNEKLFF.

This clone was detected a few times. The sample holds other DNA sequences that translate to the same CDR3. The CDR3 DNA follows: TGTGCCAGCAGCTTCCAGGGAGGGGATACGCAGTATTTT. Translating gives CASSFQGGDTQYF. J is TRBJ2-3 and V is TRBV11-2, with 7 bases identical to TRBD2. After removal of 3 bases from V and 6 bases from J, the junction contained 3 bases not matched to a gene. CDR1 SGHAT and CDR2 FQNNGV come from the germline V gene. This CDR3 is built from 13 residues.

A remark on this clone: The sample contains more than one DNA sequence encoding this CDR3. The chain combines TRBV28 with TRBJ1-2; D uncertain. Trimming stripped 2 bases from V and 4 bases from J, with 5 bases between. Per germline, CDR1 MDHEN and CDR2 SYDVKM. This CDR3 is built from 12 residues. CDR3 region: CASSLSSYGYTF. The CDR3 region has the DNA TGTGCCAGCAGTTTAAGCAGCTATGGCTACACCTTC.

This clone appeared a few times. This rearrangement joins TRBV18 to TRBJ2-7; tentatively, D is TRBD1 (6 bases). Germline lookup yields CDR1 KGHSH and CDR2 LQKENI. The germline V and J ends were trimmed by 5 bases and 3 bases, with 8 bases remaining between them. CDR3 length: 12 amino acids. CDR3: CASSGQSYEQYF. Here the CDR3 DNA reads TGTGCCAGCTCAGGACAGAGCTACGAGCAGTACTTC.

This clone has more than one count but fewer than ten. V and J are TRBV5-1 and TRBJ2-1; tentative D call: TRBD1 (6 bases). The CDR3 has 14 residues. V dropped 0 bases and J dropped 9 bases, with 13 bases sitting between them. In germline, CDR1 is SGHRS, CDR2 YFSETQ. The CDR3 DNA reads TGCGCCAGCAGCTTGGCGAACAGGGCTAGTGAGCAGTTCTTC. As protein: CASSLANRASEQFF. Full variable domain (outside the CDR3, taken from reference TRBV5-1 and TRBJ2-1): KAGVTQTPRYLIKTRGQQVTLSCSPISGHRSVSWYQQTPGQGLQFLFEYFSETQRNKGNFPGRFSGRQFSNSRSEMNVSTLELGDSALYLCASSLANRASEQFFGPGTRLTVL.

The rearrangement uses TRBV19 and TRBJ1-1, with D perhaps matching TRBD1 (6 bases). The CDR3 is made up of 16 amino acids. V was clipped by 4 bases and J by 3 bases, with 18 bases between them. Germline V gives CDR1 LNHDA, CDR2 SQIVND (reference sequence). The CDR3 sequence: CASSTMDRVRDTEAFF. In DNA, the CDR3 is TGTGCCAGTAGTACCATGGACAGAGTGAGGGACACTGAAGCTTTCTTT.

The chain employs TRBV19 and TRBJ1-2; 10 nucleotides match TRBD1. V trimming: 4 bases; J trimming: 8 bases; junction bases outside the gene matches: 4. The germline V gene encodes CDR1 LNHDA and CDR2 SQIVND (reference sequence). The CDR3 is made up of 13 amino acids. CDR3: CASSRQGANGYTF. For the CDR3, the DNA is TGTGCCAGTAGTAGACAGGGGGCAAACGGCTACACCTTC. Based on the CDR3 plus reference TRBV19 and TRBJ1-2, the full variable domain is DGGITQSPKYLFRKEGQNVTLSCEQNLNHDAMYWYRQDPGQGLRLIYYSQIVNDFQKGDIAEGYSVSREKKESFPLTVTSAQKNPTAFYLCASSRQGANGYTFGSGTRLTVV.

The rearrangement uses TRBV5-1 and TRBJ2-1, with D perhaps given as TRBD1 or TRBD2 (5 bases each). Trimming left V 4 bases short and J 10 bases short, with 18 bases between. The CDR3 sequence is 14 residues long. The germline CDR1 and CDR2 sequences are SGHRS and YFSETQ. The CDR3 protein is CASSPSGPSIEQFF. The CDR3 DNA sequence: TGCGCCAGCAGCCCCTCGGGACCAAGCATCGAGCAGTTCTTC.

This clone was counted a few times. The chain recombines TRBV9 with TRBJ2-5; 11 nucleotides align to TRBD2. The CDR3 sequence is 17 residues long. Germline loops: CDR1 SGDLS, CDR2 YYNGEE. Trimming cost V 2 bases and J 4 bases; bases outside gene matches: 10. The CDR3 DNA reads TGTGCCAGCAGCGTCCGCGCGGGGACTAGCGGCACAGAGACCCAGTACTTC. It codes for CASSVRAGTSGTETQYF.

This clone was observed a few times. The V gene is TRBV10-3, the J gene TRBJ1-1; 7 bases agree with TRBD1. The length of the CDR3 is 15 residues. J lost 2 bases, V lost 4 bases, and 7 bases had no gene match. CDR1 ENHRY and CDR2 SYGVKD come from the germline V gene. Written as DNA, the CDR3 is TGTGCCATCAGTGTCGGTTCAGGGGGTAACACTGAAGCTTTCTTT. Residues: CAISVGSGGNTEAFF.

The chain links TRBV27 to TRBJ2-5, with 11 nucleotides matching TRBD1. CDR1 and CDR2 from the germline V gene are MNHEY and SMNVEV (reference sequence). V shed 7 bases and J 11 bases; nucleotides not matched to a gene: 9. The CDR3 has 13 amino acids. This CDR3 reads CASKDRGRIEQYF. DNA for the CDR3: TGTGCCAGCAAGGACAGGGGGCGGATTGAGCAGTACTTC.

This clone was observed a few times. The V gene is TRBV9, the J gene TRBJ1-3; 9 bases are a match to TRBD1. This CDR3 has 15 amino acids. Germline V CDR1 and CDR2: SGDLS, YYNGEE. V shed 4 bases, J shed 3 bases, and the junction held 5 bases outside the gene matches. Written as DNA, the CDR3 is TGTGCCAGCAGCCGTGACAGGGGGAATGGAAACACCATATATTTT. It is translated as CASSRDRGNGNTIYF. Using reference TRBV9 and TRBJ1-3 for the parts outside the CDR3, the full variable domain is DSGVTQTPKHLITATGQRVTLRCSPRSGDLSVYWYQQSLDQGLQFLIQYYNGEERAKGNILERFSAQQFPDLHSELNLSSLELGDSALYFCASSRDRGNGNTIYFGEGSWLTVV.

In this sample, this clone turned up a few times. The DNA for the CDR3 is TGTGCCAGCAGCAAAGGGGAGACCCACGGCTCCTACGAGCAGTACTTC. This codes for CASSKGETHGSYEQYF. This chain joins TRBV21-1 and TRBJ2-7; the D segment call TRBD2 is taken from the table without a DNA check. TRBV21-1 is noted as a pseudogene. The CDR3 spans 16 residues.

The rearrangement links TRBV27 to TRBJ2-5; 7 bases are shared with TRBD1. V lost 8 bases to trimming and J lost 4 bases; unmatched junction nucleotides: 7. The CDR3 is made up of 13 amino acids. Looked up from germline, CDR1 is MNHEY and CDR2 is SMNVEV (reference sequence). CDR3 nucleotides: TGTGCCAGCCGTCGGACAGGAACAGAGACCCAGTACTTC. Protein sequence: CASRRTGTETQYF.

The genes are TRBV6-6 and TRBJ1-5; 12 bases align to TRBD1. CDR3 size: 15 residues. Germline CDR1 is MNHNY and CDR2 is SVGAGI (reference sequence). V gave up 4 bases and J gave up 4 bases; unmatched junction bases: 2. CDR3 amino acids: CASSSGQGANQPQHF. The DNA of the CDR3 is TGTGCCAGCAGTTCGGGACAGGGGGCTAATCAGCCCCAGCATTTT.

The chain uses TRBV4-3 and TRBJ1-2; tentative D call: TRBD1 (5 bases). This CDR3 is 15 amino acids long. From germline, CDR1 is LGHNA and CDR2 YSLEER. V gave up 0 bases and J gave up 0 bases, with 8 bases separating them. This CDR3 is CASSQEAQANYGYTF. In DNA form, the CDR3 reads TGCGCCAGCAGCCAAGAGGCACAGGCTAACTATGGCTACACCTTC.

V is TRBV19 and J is TRBJ2-7; 11 nucleotides agree with TRBD2. Germline values: CDR1 LNHDA, CDR2 SQIVND (reference sequence). Trimming cost V 6 bases and J 3 bases; bases outside gene matches: 7. The CDR3 runs 15 residues. The CDR3 nucleotides are TGTGCCAGTAGCACCTTGACTAGCGGGAACTACGAGCAGTACTTC. Amino acid sequence: CASSTLTSGNYEQYF. The full variable domain, rest sourced from reference TRBV19 and TRBJ2-7, is DGGITQSPKYLFRKEGQNVTLSCEQNLNHDAMYWYRQDPGQGLRLIYYSQIVNDFQKGDIAEGYSVSREKKESFPLTVTSAQKNPTAFYLCASSTLTSGNYEQYFGPGTRLTVT.

This clone was detected only a few times. This chain links TRBV6-1 with TRBJ2-7; TRBD1 matches at 8 bases. The CDR3 loop spans 15 amino acids. V gave up 5 bases and J gave up 2 bases; unmatched junction bases: 8. CDR1 and CDR2 from the germline V gene are MNHNS and SASEGT. This CDR3 is CASSSSGTGAYEQYF. The DNA of the CDR3 is TGTGCCAGCAGTTCTTCCGGGACAGGAGCCTACGAGCAGTACTTC.